Listed below are T cell receptor beta chains from one sample, sequenced in a study of T cell changes during pregnancy in multiple sclerosis. The method was immunoSEQ multiplex PCR; TCRdb's version includes in-frame clones alone and lacks a portion of them. The sample consists of tens of thousands of clones, around 90% of them appearing once. The sequencing here drew on CD4+ T cells from peripheral blood mononuclear cells, taken before pregnancy. The receptors were gathered from a female donor with multiple sclerosis, enrolled in a pregnancy study. CDR3s include the opening cysteine and the closing phenylalanine or tryptophan. D genes are given only for firm matches. The size field is filled for only some rows; it gives once, few, many or a size class.

V gene: TRBV18
clone size: NA
D gene: NA
J gene: TRBJ2-4
CDR3 DNA: TGTGCCAGCTCCCCTGGGCTAGCCAAAAACATTCAGTACTTC
CDR3 protein: CASSPGLAKNIQYF

V gene: TRBV7-2
clone size: NA
D gene: NA
J gene: TRBJ2-7
CDR3 DNA: TGTGCCAGCAGCCCCTCAGCGGTTGGATCCGTGGACGAGCAGTACTTC
CDR3 protein: CASSPSAVGSVDEQYF

V gene: TRBV2
clone size: NA
D gene: TRBD2
J gene: TRBJ2-3
CDR3 DNA: TGTGCCAGCAGTGACGGGCGGGGGGGCCGGGATACGCAGTATTTT
CDR3 protein: CASSDGRGGRDTQYF

V gene: TRBV19
clone size: NA
D gene: TRBD2
J gene: TRBJ2-7
CDR3 DNA: TGTGCCAGTAGAAAGCGGGGGGGCCCCTACGAGCAGTACTTC
CDR3 protein: CASRKRGGPYEQYF

V gene: TRBV7-8
clone size: once
D gene: NA
J gene: TRBJ1-2
CDR3 DNA: TGTGCCAGCACCCCTAGCGGAAGGCCTCCTGGGTATGGCTACACCTTC
CDR3 protein: CASTPSGRPPGYGYTF

V gene: TRBV7-3
clone size: NA
D gene: TRBD1
J gene: TRBJ2-3
CDR3 DNA: TGTGCCAGCAGCTTAAGAGGGTGGACAGGGAGTCGCACAGATACGCAGTATTTT
CDR3 protein: CASSLRGWTGSRTDTQYF

V gene: TRBV4-2
clone size: NA
D gene: NA
J gene: TRBJ1-4
CDR3 DNA: TGTGCCAGCAGCCAAGATGGAGGAGAAAAACTGTTTTTT
CDR3 protein: CASSQDGGEKLFF

V gene: TRBV7-2
clone size: once
D gene: NA
J gene: TRBJ1-5
CDR3 DNA: TGTGCCAGCAGTCCTGACAGCCACAATCAGCCCCAGCATTTT
CDR3 protein: CASSPDSHNQPQHF

V gene: TRBV11-2
clone size: NA
D gene: NA
J gene: TRBJ2-2
CDR3 DNA: TGTGCCAGCAGCTTGATCCGCGGGCCCACCGGGGAGCTGTTTTTT
CDR3 protein: CASSLIRGPTGELFF

V gene: TRBV7-2
clone size: NA
D gene: NA
J gene: TRBJ1-5
CDR3 DNA: TGTGCCAGCAGCTTAGGCCGGGCGGGTGGTCAGCCCCAGCATTTT
CDR3 protein: CASSLGRAGGQPQHF

V gene: TRBV19
clone size: NA
D gene: TRBD1
J gene: TRBJ1-1
CDR3 DNA: TGTGCCAGTATGGCAAACAGGGGGTCTGGGAACACTGAAGCTTTCTTT
CDR3 protein: CASMANRGSGNTEAFF

V gene: TRBV11-3
clone size: NA
D gene: TRBD2
J gene: TRBJ2-1
CDR3 DNA: TGTGCCAGCAGCCCCCAGCCCGGGGGGGAGCAGTTCTTC
CDR3 protein: CASSPQPGGEQFF

V gene: TRBV2
clone size: NA
D gene: TRBD1
J gene: TRBJ1-5
CDR3 DNA: TGTGCCAGCAGTGAGTCCCACAGGGGTAGTGGTCAGCCCCAGCATTTT
CDR3 protein: CASSESHRGSGQPQHF

V gene: TRBV10-3
clone size: NA
D gene: NA
J gene: TRBJ1-5
CDR3 DNA: TGTGCCATCAGTGAGTCACAGGACAGTAGCAATCAGCCCCAGCATTTT
CDR3 protein: CAISESQDSSNQPQHF

V gene: TRBV7-3
clone size: NA
D gene: NA
J gene: TRBJ2-7
CDR3 DNA: TGTGCCAGCAGCGAGGTCTCATTCCCCCACGAGCAGTACTTC
CDR3 protein: CASSEVSFPHEQYF

V gene: TRBV28
clone size: once
D gene: NA
J gene: TRBJ2-1
CDR3 DNA: TGTGCCAGCAGTTTAATTCAGGGGAACAATGAGCAGTTCTTC
CDR3 protein: CASSLIQGNNEQFF

V gene: TRBV6-4
clone size: NA
D gene: NA
J gene: TRBJ2-3
CDR3 DNA: TGTGCCAGCAAGGAGGATACTAGCACAGATACGCAGTATTTT
CDR3 protein: CASKEDTSTDTQYF

V gene: TRBV5-6
clone size: NA
D gene: TRBD1
J gene: TRBJ1-5
CDR3 DNA: TGTGCCAGCAGCTTTCGACTCCAGGGGGCGGATCAGCCCCAGCATTTT
CDR3 protein: CASSFRLQGADQPQHF

V gene: TRBV7-2
clone size: NA
D gene: NA
J gene: TRBJ1-1
CDR3 DNA: TGTGCCAGCAGCTCCACAGGGTTGCGAAACACTGAAGCTTTCTTT
CDR3 protein: CASSSTGLRNTEAFF

V gene: TRBV5-4
clone size: NA
D gene: NA
J gene: TRBJ1-4
CDR3 DNA: TGTGCCAGCAGCTTGGGGACAGAAGAAAAACTGTTTTTT
CDR3 protein: CASSLGTEEKLFF

V gene: TRBV18
clone size: NA
D gene: TRBD2
J gene: TRBJ2-7
CDR3 DNA: TGTGCCAGCTCACCAAGGCTAGCGGGAGCATACGAGCAGTACTTC
CDR3 protein: CASSPRLAGAYEQYF

V gene: TRBV7-2
clone size: once
D gene: NA
J gene: TRBJ1-2
CDR3 DNA: TGTGCCAGCAGCACAGGGTTTGGCTACACCTTC
CDR3 protein: CASSTGFGYTF

V gene: TRBV7-9
clone size: NA
D gene: NA
J gene: TRBJ1-4
CDR3 DNA: TGTGCCAGCAGTTACATGGAGGCAACTAATGAAAAACTGTTTTTT
CDR3 protein: CASSYMEATNEKLFF

V gene: TRBV19
clone size: NA
D gene: NA
J gene: TRBJ1-5
CDR3 DNA: TGTGCCAGTAGTACCCCCGGGACTTACAATCAGCCCCAGCATTTT
CDR3 protein: CASSTPGTYNQPQHF

V gene: TRBV5-6
clone size: NA
D gene: NA
J gene: TRBJ1-5
CDR3 DNA: TGTGCCAGCAGCTGGGGGCCCGGGCGCGGCAATCAGCCCCAGCATTTT
CDR3 protein: CASSWGPGRGNQPQHF

V gene: TRBV7-2
clone size: NA
D gene: TRBD2
J gene: TRBJ2-3
CDR3 DNA: TGTGCCAGCAGTCGTGTCGGGGGGGTTGCAGATACGCAGTATTTT
CDR3 protein: CASSRVGGVADTQYF

V gene: TRBV14
clone size: NA
D gene: NA
J gene: TRBJ2-2
CDR3 DNA: TGTGCCAGCAGCCAACGGGATTGGCCCGGGGAGCTGTTTTTT
CDR3 protein: CASSQRDWPGELFF

V gene: TRBV20-1
clone size: NA
D gene: NA
J gene: TRBJ1-1
CDR3 DNA: TGCAGTGCCGTCAGGGGATTGGGAGCTTTCTTT
CDR3 protein: CSAVRGLGAFF

V gene: TRBV5-1
clone size: NA
D gene: NA
J gene: TRBJ2-2
CDR3 DNA: TGCGCCAGCACCTCGACATCCGCGAACACCGGGGAGCTGTTTTTT
CDR3 protein: CASTSTSANTGELFF

V gene: TRBV10-3
clone size: NA
D gene: TRBD2
J gene: TRBJ2-1
CDR3 DNA: TGTGCCATCAGTGCCAGCGGGGGGGCCAATGAGCAGTTCTTC
CDR3 protein: CAISASGGANEQFF

V gene: TRBV7-9
clone size: once
D gene: TRBD1
J gene: TRBJ1-1
CDR3 DNA: TGTGCCAGCAGCTTAGGGACAGGGTGGTCCCCTGAAGCTTTCTTT
CDR3 protein: CASSLGTGWSPEAFF

V gene: TRBV5-4
clone size: once
D gene: NA
J gene: TRBJ1-3
CDR3 DNA: TGTGCCAGCAGCTTGGCCGGTGGGGCTTCCTCTGGAAACACCATATATTTT
CDR3 protein: CASSLAGGASSGNTIYF

V gene: TRBV6-1
clone size: NA
D gene: TRBD1
J gene: TRBJ1-2
CDR3 DNA: TGTGCCAGCAAAGGACAGGGTTTTAACTATGGCTACACCTTC
CDR3 protein: CASKGQGFNYGYTF

V gene: TRBV6-5
clone size: NA
D gene: NA
J gene: TRBJ1-5
CDR3 DNA: TGTGCCAGCAGCGGAGGGGGGGGCAATCAGCCCCAGCATTTT
CDR3 protein: CASSGGGGNQPQHF

V gene: TRBV6-1
clone size: NA
D gene: NA
J gene: TRBJ1-2
CDR3 DNA: TGTGCCTTACAGCCGTTTGAGGGCTACACCTTC
CDR3 protein: CALQPFEGYTF

V gene: TRBV4-3
clone size: NA
D gene: NA
J gene: TRBJ1-6
CDR3 DNA: TGCGCCAGCAGCCTCGAGGGGGGGGCTGACTCACCCCTCCACTTT
CDR3 protein: CASSLEGGADSPLHF

V gene: TRBV25-1
clone size: NA
D gene: NA
J gene: TRBJ1-3
CDR3 DNA: TGTGCCAGCAGGCCGCAGGGGTCTGGAAACACCATATATTTT
CDR3 protein: CASRPQGSGNTIYF

V gene: TRBV30
clone size: NA
D gene: NA
J gene: TRBJ2-1
CDR3 DNA: TGTGCCTGGAGTGAACGGGGGGCCTCCTACAATGAGCAGTTCTTC
CDR3 protein: CAWSERGASYNEQFF

V gene: TRBV23-1
clone size: NA
D gene: TRBD1
J gene: TRBJ2-7
CDR3 DNA: TGCGCCAGCAGTCAATCGCGGGACAGGGCCTACGAGCAGTACTTC
CDR3 protein: CASSQSRDRAYEQYF

V gene: TRBV10-3
clone size: NA
D gene: NA
J gene: TRBJ2-2
CDR3 DNA: TGTGCCATCAGCCCAACCCAGTCACAGTCGAGATCCACCGGGGAGCTGTTTTTT
CDR3 protein: CAISPTQSQSRSTGELFF

V gene: TRBV29-1
clone size: NA
D gene: NA
J gene: TRBJ2-3
CDR3 DNA: TGCAGCGGAGGAAACACAGATACGCAGTATTTT
CDR3 protein: CSGGNTDTQYF

V gene: TRBV29-1
clone size: NA
D gene: TRBD1
J gene: TRBJ2-2
CDR3 DNA: TGCAGCGTGGGGCAGGGGGAGTCCAGGGAGCTGTTTTTT
CDR3 protein: CSVGQGESRELFF

V gene: TRBV27
clone size: once
D gene: NA
J gene: TRBJ2-7
CDR3 DNA: TGTGCCAGCAGTTTAGCCGACGGGGATACGACCTACGAGCAGTACTTC
CDR3 protein: CASSLADGDTTYEQYF

V gene: TRBV7-3
clone size: NA
D gene: NA
J gene: TRBJ1-2
CDR3 DNA: TGTGCCAGCAGCTTAATTGGTGGGACAACCTACTACACCTTC
CDR3 protein: CASSLIGGTTYYTF

V gene: TRBV6-6
clone size: NA
D gene: NA
J gene: TRBJ1-1
CDR3 DNA: TGTGCCAGCAGTTATCTGCAGGGTGCGAACACTGAAGCTTTCTTT
CDR3 protein: CASSYLQGANTEAFF